This T cell receptor beta chain was sequenced during a study of CD4+ T cells in melanoma. General study findings and limits: Reportedly, melanoma neoantigen-specific CD4+ T cells showed varied differentiation states.

On this clone: Its matching antigen is unknown.

Trimming took 6 bases from V and 3 from J, leaving 8 bases between them. Germline V gene data show CDR1 as MNHNY and CDR2 as SVGAGI (reference sequence). The CDR3 runs 12 residues. Assay: immunoSEQ multiplex PCR; the TCRdb copy retains only in-frame clones and omits some. The top ten hold around 5.1% of the sample, which has over 15,000 clones, 83% seen once. This clonotype originated in a human donor with melanoma. The chain recombines TRBV6-6 with TRBJ1-1; D gene unclear. Specimen: cells from a culture (not recorded whether cultured in vitro). The CDR3 loop reads CASRAGDTEAFF. CDR3 DNA: TGTGCCAGCAGGGCCGGGGACACTGAAGCTTTCTTT.